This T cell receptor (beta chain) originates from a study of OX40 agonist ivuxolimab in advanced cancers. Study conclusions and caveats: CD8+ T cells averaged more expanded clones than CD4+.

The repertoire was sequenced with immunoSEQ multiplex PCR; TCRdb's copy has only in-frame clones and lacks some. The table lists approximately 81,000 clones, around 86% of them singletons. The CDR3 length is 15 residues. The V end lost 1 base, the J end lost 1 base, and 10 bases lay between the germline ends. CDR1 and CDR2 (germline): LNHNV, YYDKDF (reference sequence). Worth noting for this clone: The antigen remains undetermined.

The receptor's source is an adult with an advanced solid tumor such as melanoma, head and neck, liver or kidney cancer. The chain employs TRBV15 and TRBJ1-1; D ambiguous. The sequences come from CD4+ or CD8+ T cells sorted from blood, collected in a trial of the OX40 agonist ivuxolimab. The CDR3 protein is CATSRAAMGNTEAFF. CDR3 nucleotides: TGTGCCACCAGCAGAGCCGCGATGGGGAACACTGAAGCTTTCTTT.